The text below deals with one T cell receptor (beta chain). Antigen: not known. These data belong to a study of cytomegalovirus exposure and HLA in healthy donors. Overall study context: As released early, the data held some 80 million unique TCRs from HLA-typed donors. Regarding the study as a whole: In vitro data verified a few CMV-associated chains as specific for CMV antigens. In a later analysis, HLA-associated TCR beta chains were more clonally expanded than equally common others.

Looked up from germline, CDR1 is SGHRS and CDR2 is YFSETQ. The V end lost 3 bases, the J end lost 2 bases, and 5 bases lay between the germline ends. The CDR3 covers 12 residues. A multiplex PCR was run with 60 Vbeta primers and 13 Jbeta primers. TCRdb's copy holds only in-frame clones and misses some; the assay was immunoSEQ multiplex PCR. The table records around 150,000 clones, roughly 80% of them present only once. The chain combines TRBV5-1 with TRBJ2-5; no clear D. The TCR was taken from a male donor in good health and CMV-seronegative. The sample was PBMCs. CDR3 nucleotide sequence: TGCGCCAGCAGCTCGCAGCAAGAGACCCAGTACTTC. It specifies CASSSQQETQYF.